This TCR beta chain was observed in a study of patients and donors after allogeneic stem cell transplantation. TCRdb used MiXCR to reprocess the RT-PCR reads, holding one entry per CDR3 protein. Of about a million distinct CDR3 sequences detected, roughly 17% appear once; the ten largest clones hold around 6%. This CDR3 is 15 amino acids long. Germline V gene lookup returns CDR1 SGHRS and CDR2 YFSETQ. V lost 4 bases and J 4 bases, leaving 15 bases between the germline ends. This clonotype was seen a handful of times. The sequenced material came from blood, either unsorted or a sorted T cell fraction (not recorded which). This chain uses TRBV5-1 with TRBJ1-3, with TRBD1 as a possible D gene (5 bases). The TCR was taken from a human donor who was either an allogeneic HSCT recipient or a stem cell or donor lymphocyte infusion donor (not recorded which). It is not recorded whose cells these are; they may come from a transplant donor. CDR3 loop: CASSTAGTTGNTIYF. CDR3 coding DNA: TGCGCCAGCAGCACAGCCGGGACTACCGGAAACACCATATATTTT.